Listed here is a single T cell receptor (beta chain). Its antigen is undetermined. This record belongs to a study of lymphopenia after photon versus proton radiotherapy. Study observations and caveats: Larger post-nadir TCR diversity loss correlated inversely with survival in deceased patients.

The V gene lost 5 bases and the J gene lost 3 bases, with 14 bases spanning the gap. The CDR3 covers 15 residues. CDR1 and CDR2 (germline): SEHNR, FQNEAQ (reference sequence). Here immunoSEQ multiplex PCR was the method, and the copy in TCRdb shows in-frame clones only, minus some. The table shows under 80,000 clones, with around 86% occurring only once. The origin of this receptor is a middle-aged man with gastric cancer. Here the sequenced sample was peripheral blood, taken from a patient treated with photon-based radiotherapy. This sequence joins TRBV7-9 and TRBJ2-1, with D hard to call. The CDR3, as DNA: TGTGCCAGCAGCCTCCCGATAAGCGTCTACAATGAGCAGTTCTTC. It specifies CASSLPISVYNEQFF.